These 31 T cell receptor beta chains were all obtained from the same sample, sequenced in a study of cytomegalovirus exposure and HLA in healthy donors (dated by TCRdb to 2015 to 2018). Library preparation employed the immunoSEQ multiplex PCR assay. The multiplex PCR relied on a mix of 60 forward primers for TCR Vbeta segments and 13 reverse primers for TCR Jbeta segments. In its TCRdb copy, this immuneACCESS table keeps in-frame sequences only and misses some clones. Where compared with another copy, unresolved V genes explain less than half of these, and the others have no known cause. This sample has about 150,000 clones in its table, and 73% of those were observed once. The leading ten clones occupy 1.5% to 2% of the sample. The sequencing input was PBMCs. These receptor sequences come from a woman aged 18-35 years in good health and CMV-seronegative.

This clone has more than one count but fewer than ten. The chain has TRBV19 and TRBJ2-7; a weak D match, TRBD2 (5 bases). Between the trimmed V and J ends, which lost 6 bases and 2 bases, there was a span of 14 bases. This CDR3 is built from 14 residues. CDR1 LNHDA and CDR2 SQIVND come from the germline V gene (reference sequence). This CDR3 reads CASSSGTGTYEQYF. The CDR3 DNA reads as TGTGCCAGTAGCTCTGGAACGGGGACCTACGAGCAGTACTTC.

Here the CDR3 DNA reads TGTGCCAGCATAGTAGACAGGGGGCCCTATGGTGAGCAGTTCTTC. This gives the protein CASIVDRGPYGEQFF. This rearrangement joins TRBV2 to TRBJ2-1; 10 bases are a match to TRBD1. V shed 7 bases and J 9 bases; nucleotides not matched to a gene: 12. CDR3 length: 15 amino acids. CDR1 SNHLY and CDR2 FYNNEI come from the germline V gene. Filled out from reference TRBV2 and TRBJ2-1, the complete variable domain reads EPEVTQTPSHQVTQMGQEVILRCVPISNHLYFYWYRQILGQKVEFLVSFYNNEISEKSEIFDDQFSVERPDGSNFTLKIRSTKLEDSAMYFCASIVDRGPYGEQFFGPGTRLTVL.

This clone has only a few counts. The chain couples TRBV2 to TRBJ2-3, with TRBD2 as a possible D gene (6 bases). V was shortened by 3 bases and J by 0 bases, with 10 bases between the two germline ends. CDR3 length equals 15 residues. CDR1 SNHLY and CDR2 FYNNEI come from the germline V gene. DNA of the CDR3: TGTGCCAGCAGTGAGGTCGGGACTAGCACAGATACGCAGTATTTT. Protein: CASSEVGTSTDTQYF.

This chain joins TRBV30 and TRBJ2-5, with TRBD2 matching over 7 bases. The CDR3 spans 17 residues. The germline V gene has CDR1 GTSNPN and CDR2 SVGIG (reference sequence). V shed 7 bases, J shed 4 bases, and the junction held 21 bases outside the gene matches. In DNA, the CDR3 is TGTGCCTCCCGTGGGGAGGGCGTTTCGTCGTTTGGAGAGACCCAGTACTTC. Amino acid sequence: CASRGEGVSSFGETQYF. Looking up the rest from reference TRBV30 and TRBJ2-5 gives the full variable domain: SQTIHQWPATLVQPVGSPLSLECTVEGTSNPNLYWYRQAAGRGLQLLFYSVGIGQISSEVPQNLSASRPQDRQFILSSKKLLLSDSGFYLCASRGEGVSSFGETQYFGPGTRLLVL.

This clone was seen only once. The rearrangement joins TRBV4-3 to TRBJ1-4; 7 nucleotides line up with TRBD1. V was clipped by 0 bases and J by 10 bases; unmatched bases: 11. The length of the CDR3 is 16 residues. CDR1 and CDR2 from the germline V gene are LGHNA and YSLEER. CDR3 DNA sequence: TGCGCCAGCAGCCAAGAGGCCCGACAGGGTAGGGGAAAACTGTTTTTT. This gives the protein CASSQEARQGRGKLFF.

The rearrangement links TRBV2 to TRBJ1-4, with no clear D. The V gene's germline CDR1 is SNHLY and CDR2 FYNNEI. Trimming took 6 bases from V and 4 from J, leaving 9 bases between them. The CDR3 loop spans 13 amino acids. This CDR3 reads CASSADYNEKLFF. CDR3 coding DNA: TGTGCCAGCAGCGCCGACTATAATGAAAAACTGTTTTTT.

This clone occurred a few times. The DNA of the CDR3 is TGTGCCAGCAGCCCATGGGCGAACCAAGGGGATGGCTACACCTTC. It is translated as CASSPWANQGDGYTF. The J gene is TRBJ1-2, the V gene TRBV7-2, with D perhaps matching TRBD1 (5 bases). The CDR3 extends over 15 amino acids. Germline CDR1 and CDR2: SGHTA and FQGNSA. The V and J ends lost 5 bases and 6 bases respectively, with 19 bases between them.

The V gene is TRBV5-6, the J gene TRBJ1-2; 9 bases map to TRBD1. CDR3 length: 13 amino acids. The V segment lost 7 bases and the J segment 7 bases; nucleotides outside the gene matches: 8. Germline lookup yields CDR1 SGHDT and CDR2 YYEEEE. Here the CDR3 reads CASFWTGAGGYTF. CDR3 in DNA: TGTGCCAGCTTCTGGACAGGGGCGGGTGGCTACACCTTC.

The chain employs TRBV7-9 and TRBJ1-4; 8 bases match TRBD1. After removal of 1 base from V and 5 bases from J, the junction contained 3 bases not matched to a gene. Looked up from germline, CDR1 is SEHNR and CDR2 is FQNEAQ (reference sequence). This CDR3 has 15 residues. CDR3 in DNA: TGTGCCAGCAGCTTAGGACAGGGGCAGAATGAAAAACTGTTTTTT. Translated: CASSLGQGQNEKLFF.

V usage is TRBV5-4 and J usage is TRBJ2-1, with 11 positions matching TRBD1. The CDR3 spans 16 residues. CDR1 and CDR2 from the germline V gene are SGHNT and YYREEE (reference sequence). Germline trimming cut 4 bases from V and 1 base from J; bases unmatched to any gene: 4. CDR3 sequence (DNA): TGTGCCAGCAGCCCCGGACAGGGGGCTTCCTACAATGAGCAGTTCTTC. This translates into CASSPGQGASYNEQFF.

J is TRBJ2-7 and V is TRBV28; D call uncertain. V was shortened by 5 bases and J by 3 bases, with 5 bases between the two germline ends. There are 11 residues in the CDR3. Germline V CDR1 and CDR2: MDHEN, SYDVKM. The CDR3 DNA is TGTGCCAGCAGTGCAGGCTACGAGCAGTACTTC. Translating it yields CASSAGYEQYF.

This clone has just a few counts. The chain carries TRBV28 and TRBJ1-4; 8 bases match TRBD1. This CDR3 spans 12 amino acids. The V gene's germline CDR1 is MDHEN and CDR2 SYDVKM. The V gene end was trimmed by 3 bases and the J gene end by 11 bases; junction bases not matched to a gene: 2. The CDR3, as DNA: TGTGCCAGCAGTTTTAACAGGGGGAAACTGTTTTTT. This translates into CASSFNRGKLFF.

J is TRBJ2-2 and V is TRBV29-1; D is perhaps TRBD1 (5 bases). The CDR3 length is 11 residues. Germline CDR1 is SQVTM and CDR2 is ANQGSEA. V lost 2 bases and J lost 7, with 5 bases in between. The CDR3, as DNA: TGCAGCGTTGAAAGGGGCGGGGAGCTGTTTTTT. It translates to CSVERGGELFF.

The V gene is TRBV15, the J gene TRBJ2-7; 7 positions match TRBD2. J was trimmed by 1 base and V by 4 bases; bases with no gene match: 7. The CDR3 contains 15 residues. Per the germline V gene, CDR1 is LNHNV and CDR2 is YYDKDF (reference sequence). CDR3 sequence (DNA): TGTGCCACCAGCAATAGCAGGGACTATTCCTACGAGCAGTACTTC. Its translation is CATSNSRDYSYEQYF.

The chain carries TRBV14 and TRBJ1-6; D unclear. The CDR3 sequence is 15 residues long. Deletions cut 5 bases from V and 7 bases from J, with 15 bases between. Germline V gene data show CDR1 as SGHDN and CDR2 as FVKESK. The CDR3 reads CASSARGYGNSPLHF. The DNA of the CDR3 is TGTGCCAGCAGCGCCCGAGGTTACGGGAATTCACCCCTCCACTTT.

This chain links TRBV9 with TRBJ1-2, with 9 bases aligning to TRBD1. Germline V gives CDR1 SGDLS, CDR2 YYNGEE. CDR3 length equals 14 residues. The trim removed 3 bases at V and 4 bases at J, leaving 4 bases unmatched. CDR3 DNA sequence: TGTGCCAGCAGCGCCCGGGACAGGGCCTATGGCTACACCTTC. Translating it yields CASSARDRAYGYTF. Based on the CDR3 plus reference TRBV9 and TRBJ1-2, the full variable domain is DSGVTQTPKHLITATGQRVTLRCSPRSGDLSVYWYQQSLDQGLQFLIQYYNGEERAKGNILERFSAQQFPDLHSELNLSSLELGDSALYFCASSARDRAYGYTFGSGTRLTVV.

This clone was counted a few times. The chain carries TRBV19 and TRBJ2-3, with TRBD2 identical over 8 bases. This CDR3 spans 13 amino acids. Germline V lookup: CDR1 LNHDA, CDR2 SQIVND (reference sequence). V gave up 6 bases and J gave up 2 bases; unmatched junction bases: 1. CDR3 DNA sequence: TGTGCCAGTAGGCGGGGGGCCACAGATACGCAGTATTTT. Protein: CASRRGATDTQYF.

Comment on this clone: This sample also contains other DNA sequences that code for the same CDR3. CDR3 residues: CASSLGAAAGGETQYF. The CDR3 nucleotides read TGCGCCAGCAGCTTGGGGGCGGCGGCGGGTGGAGAGACCCAGTACTTC. The chain couples TRBV5-1 to TRBJ2-5; perhaps TRBD2 as D (5 bases). V gave up 0 bases and J gave up 4 bases, with 16 bases separating them. CDR1 is SGHRS, CDR2 YFSETQ, per germline. This CDR3 has 16 amino acids.

The chain links TRBV12-5 to TRBJ2-5; D might be TRBD2 (7 bases). The CDR3 spans 14 residues. The germline V gene has CDR1 LGHNT and CDR2 FRNRAP. Trimming stripped 3 bases from V and 5 bases from J, with 13 bases between. The DNA for the CDR3 is TGTGCTAGTGGTTTAGGGGAGGGGGGGGAGACCCAGTACTTC. This gives the protein CASGLGEGGETQYF.

The chain carries TRBV5-6 and TRBJ2-3, with D unresolved. Between the trimmed V and J ends, which lost 4 bases and 4 bases, there was a span of 7 bases. Germline-derived CDR1 and CDR2 are SGHDT and YYEEEE. The CDR3 loop spans 12 amino acids. CDR3 nucleotides: TGTGCCAGCAGCCCGAACTCAGATACGCAGTATTTT. Translated, it gives CASSPNSDTQYF.

The chain combines TRBV5-3 with TRBJ2-7, with 9 bases aligning to TRBD2. TRBV5-3 is annotated as an ORF whose role is uncertain. V shed 1 base, J shed 4 bases, and the junction held 9 bases outside the gene matches. This CDR3 has 16 residues. CDR3 DNA sequence: TGTGCCAGAAGCTTGTCCCGGCTAGCGGGGATGTACGAGCAGTACTTC. It yields the protein CARSLSRLAGMYEQYF.

The genes are TRBV12-5 and TRBJ1-2; D uncertain. Trimming pared 1 base from V and 9 bases from J, leaving 15 bases between. The CDR3 runs to 14 residues. Germline lookup yields CDR1 LGHNT and CDR2 FRNRAP. The CDR3 DNA sequence: TGTGCTAGTGGTTTGGATCCTCCGGGTTGGAGCTACACCTTC. Its translation is CASGLDPPGWSYTF. Drawing the rest from reference TRBV12-5 and TRBJ1-2, the complete variable domain is DARVTQTPRHKVTEMGQEVTMRCQPILGHNTVFWYRQTMMQGLELLAYFRNRAPLDDSGMPKDRFSAEMPDATLATLKIQPSEPRDSAVYFCASGLDPPGWSYTFGSGTRLTVV.

The rearrangement links TRBV6-5 to TRBJ1-1; 9 nucleotides line up with TRBD1. The CDR3 totals 14 residues. V gave up 7 bases and J gave up 3 bases; unmatched junction bases: 6. Germline V gene lookup returns CDR1 MNHEY and CDR2 SVGAGI. This chain's CDR3 is CASNDGTGYTEAFF. As DNA, the CDR3 is TGTGCCAGCAATGACGGGACAGGGTACACTGAAGCTTTCTTT.

The genes are TRBV5-1 and TRBJ2-3; weak D call: TRBD2 (6 bases). V was shortened by 3 bases and J by 2 bases, with 16 bases between the two germline ends. The CDR3 runs 16 residues. Looked up from germline, CDR1 is SGHRS and CDR2 is YFSETQ. The CDR3 sequence: CASSSEGRRATDTQYF. The CDR3 nucleotides read TGCGCCAGCAGCTCGGAGGGAAGGAGAGCCACAGATACGCAGTATTTT.

The chain is built from TRBV7-9 and TRBJ1-1, with a tentative D call TRBD1 (6 bases). The CDR3 has 15 residues. V lost 5 bases and J 0 bases, leaving 13 bases between the germline ends. Per the germline V gene, CDR1 is SEHNR and CDR2 is FQNEAQ (reference sequence). This CDR3 is CASSRGQLMNTEAFF. The DNA for the CDR3 is TGTGCCAGCAGCCGAGGACAGCTCATGAACACTGAAGCTTTCTTT.

This sequence joins TRBV7-2 and TRBJ2-7; 9 nucleotides line up with TRBD1. The CDR3 runs 17 residues. V was pared by 1 base and J by 5 bases, with 12 bases of the junction left unmatched. The germline V gene encodes CDR1 SGHTA and CDR2 FQGNSA. The CDR3 spells CASSLVPEPGQGNEQYF. CDR3 sequence (DNA): TGTGCCAGCAGCTTAGTCCCAGAACCGGGACAGGGCAACGAGCAGTACTTC.

The genes are TRBV7-2 and TRBJ2-6; TRBD2 aligns across 9 bases. The ends lost 3 bases at V and 0 bases at J; junction bases unmatched: 3. Germline V gene data show CDR1 as SGHTA and CDR2 as FQGNSA. This CDR3 comprises 17 residues. In DNA, the CDR3 is TGTGCCAGCAGCTTTCTAGCGGGGAGCTCTGGGGCCAACGTCCTGACTTTC. Its translation: CASSFLAGSSGANVLTF.

The genes are TRBV6-5 and TRBJ2-7; D not certain. Trimming took 0 bases from V and 1 from J, leaving 13 bases between them. The CDR3 loop spans 16 amino acids. The germline V gene has CDR1 MNHEY and CDR2 SVGAGI. The CDR3: CASSYSRSFSSYEQYF. CDR3 in DNA: TGTGCCAGCAGTTACTCAAGGAGCTTTTCTTCCTACGAGCAGTACTTC.

This clone was recorded a few times. The chain uses TRBV5-1 and TRBJ2-1, with 10 bases lining up with TRBD2. CDR3 length: 15 residues. Germline V gene lookup returns CDR1 SGHRS and CDR2 YFSETQ. J was trimmed by 7 bases and V by 2 bases; bases with no gene match: 6. The CDR3 DNA is TGCGCCAGCAGCTTTACTAGCGGGATGGGAAATGAGCAGTTCTTC. This sequence encodes CASSFTSGMGNEQFF.

V and J are TRBV6-4 and TRBJ2-5; D is possibly TRBD2 (6 bases). Germline V gene data show CDR1 as MRHNA and CDR2 as SNTAGT. This CDR3 is built from 16 residues. The V end lost 4 bases, the J end lost 3 bases, and 18 bases lay between the germline ends. The CDR3 sequence is CASSALLGEEKETQYF. The CDR3 bases are TGTGCCAGCAGTGCCCTTTTGGGGGAGGAAAAAGAGACCCAGTACTTC.

This chain uses TRBV10-3 with TRBJ1-1, with 8 bases identical to TRBD1. CDR1 is ENHRY, CDR2 SYGVKD, per germline. This CDR3 spans 12 amino acids. V gave up 9 bases and J gave up 4 bases; unmatched junction bases: 4. The CDR3 loop is CAIGQGPTEAFF. The CDR3 nucleotides read TGTGCCATAGGACAGGGACCCACTGAAGCTTTCTTT.